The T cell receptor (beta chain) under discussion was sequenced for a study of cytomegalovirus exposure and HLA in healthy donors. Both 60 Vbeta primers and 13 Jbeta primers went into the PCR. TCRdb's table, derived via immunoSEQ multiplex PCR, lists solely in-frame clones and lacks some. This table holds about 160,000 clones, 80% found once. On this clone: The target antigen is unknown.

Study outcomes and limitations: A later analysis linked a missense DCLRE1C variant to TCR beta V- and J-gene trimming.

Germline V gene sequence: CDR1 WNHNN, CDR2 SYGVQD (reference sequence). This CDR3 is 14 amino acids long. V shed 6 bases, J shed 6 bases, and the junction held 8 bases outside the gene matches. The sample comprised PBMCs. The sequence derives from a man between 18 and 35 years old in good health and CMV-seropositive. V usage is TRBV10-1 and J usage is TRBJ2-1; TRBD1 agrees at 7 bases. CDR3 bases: TGCGCCAGCAGGGACAGGAGCGGTCTCAATGAGCAGTTCTTC. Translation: CASRDRSGLNEQFF.